Given below is one TCR beta chain in context. No antigen is known for it. Trimming left V 5 bases short and J 4 bases short, with 15 bases between. CDR3 length equals 15 residues. Germline CDR1 reads SGHRS; CDR2 reads YFSETQ. The data originate from a study of cytomegalovirus exposure and HLA in healthy donors. Study findings and constraints: With high specificity and sensitivity, the classifier reportedly diagnosed cytomegalovirus status. The likely explanation for a cluster of highly shared sequence variants was sequencing artifact. Trimming of TCR beta V- and J-genes showed a link, identified in a later analysis, to a missense DCLRE1C variant.

Primers included in the PCR were 60 Vbeta and 13 Jbeta primers. Data came from immunoSEQ multiplex PCR; TCRdb stores just in-frame clones and leaves some out. The sample contains 150,000 to 200,000 clones, roughly 76% of which appear only once. The rearrangement uses TRBV5-1 and TRBJ1-4; D possibly corresponds to TRBD1 (5 bases). Sequencing was performed on PBMCs. This receptor was obtained from a woman aged 18-30 years in good health and CMV-seropositive. The CDR3 reads CASRGRGGNNEKLFF. The CDR3 nucleotides are TGCGCCAGCAGGGGTCGGGGGGGAAATAATGAAAAACTGTTTTTT. The whole variable domain, filled in from reference TRBV5-1 and TRBJ1-4, reads KAGVTQTPRYLIKTRGQQVTLSCSPISGHRSVSWYQQTPGQGLQFLFEYFSETQRNKGNFPGRFSGRQFSNSRSEMNVSTLELGDSALYLCASRGRGGNNEKLFFGSGTQLSVL.